What follows are 21 T cell receptor beta chains derived from one specimen sequenced in a study of blood T cell repertoires in COVID-19. Assay: immunoSEQ multiplex PCR; the TCRdb copy retains only in-frame clones and omits some. Here the sample spans 60,000 to 85,000 clones, about four fifths being singletons. The sample was peripheral blood. The source of these receptors is a man aged 65-85 years with acute or convalescent COVID-19.

This clone was found many times. CDR3 DNA: TGTGCCAGCAGCGGGGGGGTTTCCTACGAGCAGTACTTC. It encodes CASSGGVSYEQYF. The chain is built from TRBV9 and TRBJ2-7; D possibly corresponds to TRBD2 (6 bases). The ends were cut back, 3 bases at V and 1 base at J, with 8 bases in the middle. CDR3 size: 13 residues. Germline CDR1 and CDR2: SGDLS and YYNGEE.

The genes are TRBV29-1 and TRBJ2-5; 7 bases match TRBD2. Germline values: CDR1 SQVTM, CDR2 ANQGSEA. The CDR3 has 11 residues. Trimming took 6 bases from V and 7 from J; bases not matched to a gene: 5. The CDR3 is CSVAGEGTQYF. The CDR3 coding sequence is TGCAGCGTGGCCGGGGAGGGGACCCAGTACTTC.

The chain recombines TRBV2 with TRBJ2-7, with D possibly matching TRBD1 (6 bases). Germline CDR1 is SNHLY and CDR2 is FYNNEI. The V gene lost 6 bases and the J gene lost 7 bases, with 10 bases spanning the gap. The CDR3 is made up of 11 amino acids. CDR3: CASRETGEQYF. DNA for the CDR3: TGTGCCAGCAGAGAAACAGGGGAGCAGTACTTC.

This clone was found once. The chain couples TRBV7-6 to TRBJ2-7, with D maybe TRBD1 (7 bases). With 6 bases removed from V and 2 bases from J, the gap between germline ends came to 17 bases. Germline values: CDR1 SGHVS, CDR2 FNYEAQ. There are 15 residues in the CDR3. The CDR3 is CASSRRGGGTYEQYF. The CDR3 coding sequence is TGTGCCAGCAGTCGACGAGGAGGGGGCACCTACGAGCAGTACTTC.

This chain links TRBV7-2 with TRBJ1-5; 9 nucleotides agree with TRBD1. V lost 4 bases to trimming and J lost 4 bases; unmatched junction nucleotides: 2. This CDR3 is 14 amino acids long. The germline gives CDR1 SGHTA, CDR2 FQGNSA. CDR3 sequence (DNA): TGTGCCAGCAGCTCGACAGGGGGAAATCAGCCCCAGCATTTT. It is translated as CASSSTGGNQPQHF.

The rearrangement joins TRBV6-6 to TRBJ2-6; D is unclear. The CDR3 contains 14 residues. Trimming stripped 6 bases from V and 1 base from J, with 7 bases between. Germline V lookup: CDR1 MNHNY, CDR2 SVGAGI (reference sequence). CDR3 sequence (DNA): TGTGCCAGCAGCCGGGTATCTGGGGCCAACGTCCTGACTTTC. Translated: CASSRVSGANVLTF.

The J gene is TRBJ1-1, the V gene TRBV5-1; 9 bases align to TRBD1. Germline-derived CDR1 and CDR2 are SGHRS and YFSETQ. CDR3 length: 14 amino acids. Trimming cost V 6 bases and J 1 base; bases outside gene matches: 4. The CDR3 DNA follows: TGCGCCAGCACCAGGACAGGGGCGAACACTGAAGCTTTCTTT. Translation gives CASTRTGANTEAFF.

The chain combines TRBV11-2 with TRBJ1-1, with D unresolved. CDR1 SGHAT and CDR2 FQNNGV come from the germline V gene. V was pared by 3 bases and J by 0 bases, with 5 bases between. There are 13 residues in the CDR3. The DNA of the CDR3 is TGTGCCAGCAGCTTGAGAGTGAACACTGAAGCTTTCTTT. This sequence encodes CASSLRVNTEAFF.

The genes are TRBV7-9 and TRBJ2-6, with a weak D call TRBD2 (5 bases). The germline V gene encodes CDR1 SEHNR and CDR2 FQNEAQ (reference sequence). Trimming stripped 6 bases from V and 0 bases from J, with 12 bases between. CDR3 length: 16 amino acids. The CDR3 DNA is TGTGCCAGCAGATCCGGACTTGCCTCTGGGGCCAACGTCCTGACTTTC. It encodes CASRSGLASGANVLTF.

The chain has TRBV2 and TRBJ2-3, with 10 bases matching TRBD2. CDR1 and CDR2 from the germline V gene are SNHLY and FYNNEI. Germline trimming cut 9 bases from V and 4 bases from J; bases unmatched to any gene: 10. The CDR3 length is 15 residues. CDR3 residues: CASRRSTSGADTQYF. The CDR3 DNA reads as TGTGCCAGTAGGAGGAGTACTAGCGGGGCAGATACGCAGTATTTT.

The rearrangement links TRBV13 to TRBJ1-1; a possible D gene is TRBD1 (5 bases). Trimming took off 0 bases at V and 6 bases at J, with 8 bases between the two ends. Germline V gives CDR1 PRHDT, CDR2 FYEKMQ (reference sequence). This CDR3 is 13 amino acids long. The CDR3 nucleotides read TGTGCCAGCAGCTTAGGTCAGGGTTCTGAAGCTTTCTTT. Translating gives CASSLGQGSEAFF.

This chain uses TRBV15 with TRBJ1-5; unclear D gene. CDR1 LNHNV and CDR2 YYDKDF come from the germline V gene (reference sequence). This CDR3 region has 16 residues. Trimming shortened V by 0 bases and J by 4 bases, and 13 bases separated the two germline ends. CDR3 DNA sequence: TGTGCCACCAGCAGAGATCTGGGCTCCCCTAATCAGCCCCAGCATTTT. Protein: CATSRDLGSPNQPQHF.

This clone came up once. The J gene is TRBJ2-3, the V gene TRBV11-3; perhaps TRBD2 as D (5 bases). With 2 bases removed from V and 11 bases from J, the gap between germline ends came to 14 bases. CDR1 SGHNT and CDR2 YENEEA come from the germline V gene. The CDR3 contains 13 residues. In nucleotides, the CDR3 is TGTGCCAGCAGCTTATTGGACTCGAGGGAGCAGTATTTT. Translating gives CASSLLDSREQYF.

The chain is built from TRBV5-1 and TRBJ2-5; 9 positions agree with TRBD1. The germline gives CDR1 SGHRS, CDR2 YFSETQ. The V segment lost 1 base and the J segment 2 bases; nucleotides outside the gene matches: 6. The CDR3 covers 16 residues. This chain's CDR3 is CASSLSGGQGQETQYF. DNA for the CDR3: TGCGCCAGCAGCTTGTCCGGGGGACAGGGACAAGAGACCCAGTACTTC.

This sequence joins TRBV29-1 and TRBJ2-1, with TRBD2 matching over 7 bases. The CDR3 spans 14 residues. Looked up from germline, CDR1 is SQVTM and CDR2 is ANQGSEA. Losses at the gene ends were 4 bases for V and 7 bases for J; bases not matched to a gene: 10. DNA of the CDR3: TGCAGCGTTGGGTGGAGCGGTAGCGGGAATGAGCAGTTCTTC. Protein: CSVGWSGSGNEQFF.

The rearrangement links TRBV4-2 to TRBJ2-1; tentatively, D is TRBD2 (6 bases). Germline loops: CDR1 LGHNA, CDR2 YNFKEQ. The CDR3 has 15 residues. The V gene lost 0 bases and the J gene lost 3 bases, with 9 bases spanning the gap. This CDR3 reads CASSQDRRDYNEQFF. CDR3 bases: TGTGCCAGCAGCCAAGATCGGCGGGACTACAATGAGCAGTTCTTC.

This rearrangement joins TRBV20-1 to TRBJ2-3, with no clear D. The V end was cut by 2 bases, the J end by 6 bases, with 6 bases between. The CDR3 runs 11 residues. Germline loops: CDR1 DFQATT, CDR2 SNEGSKA (reference sequence). CDR3 protein: CSARIQDTQYF. Here the CDR3 DNA reads TGCAGTGCTAGAATCCAGGATACGCAGTATTTT.

The chain links TRBV5-6 to TRBJ1-4, with 7 bases fitting TRBD1. Germline V gene lookup returns CDR1 SGHDT and CDR2 YYEEEE. The junction had 10 bases not matched to a gene; V was cut back by 4 bases and J by 10 bases. The CDR3 extends over 14 amino acids. CDR3 coding DNA: TGTGCCAGCAGCCTCGGACAGGCAAAAGGAAAACTGTTTTTT. It codes for CASSLGQAKGKLFF.

The chain employs TRBV14 and TRBJ1-2; possibly TRBD1 for D (6 bases). Germline lookup yields CDR1 SGHDN and CDR2 FVKESK. V dropped 4 bases and J dropped 9 bases, with 18 bases sitting between them. This CDR3 region has 14 residues. This CDR3 is CASSPAGTTKSYTF. The CDR3 coding sequence is TGTGCCAGCAGCCCGGCCGGGACAACTAAGAGCTACACCTTC.

The V and J genes are TRBV10-3 and TRBJ1-4, with 8 bases identical to TRBD1. Germline V gene sequence: CDR1 ENHRY, CDR2 SYGVKD. Unmatched junction bases numbered 9, after V lost 10 bases and J lost 8 bases. This CDR3 is built from 13 residues. The CDR3 DNA follows: TGTGCCACTGCTCAGGGGGCTCGAGAAAAACTGTTTTTT. It translates to CATAQGAREKLFF.

The chain is built from TRBV5-1 and TRBJ1-3; 9 bases agree with TRBD1. CDR1 SGHRS and CDR2 YFSETQ come from the germline V gene. The CDR3 has 16 amino acids. The V and J ends lost 0 bases and 4 bases, in that order; junction bases with no gene match: 5. CDR3 residues: CASSLGDRANGNTIYF. The CDR3 DNA is TGCGCCAGCAGCTTGGGGGACAGGGCGAACGGAAACACCATATATTTT.